This entry concerns a single TCR beta chain. Its specificity is not known. Under the authors' procedure: A productive frequency of 2.59 x 10-5 was the lowest detectable. TCRdb's copy holds only in-frame clones and misses some; the assay was immunoSEQ multiplex PCR. V, J and clone size are taken as reported in that table, and D and trimming were inferred from the DNA itself. The data contain tens of thousands of clones, about 70% of them seen just once; the ten biggest clones take up around 0.27%. The entry originates in a study of STAT5B mutations in CD4+ large granular lymphocyte leukemia. Study conclusions and caveats: Compared with healthy controls (2/35), patient top clones favored TRBV06 (8/27).

Trimming removed 7 bases at V and 2 bases at J, with 6 bases between. The CDR3 runs 11 residues. Germline values: CDR1 SGHRS, CDR2 YFSETQ. This receptor was identified in a human donor in good health. This chain uses TRBV5-1 with TRBJ2-5; D unresolved. Sequences were obtained from CD4+ T cells from blood buffy coats. The CDR3 nucleotides read TGCGCCAGCGGGGAACAAGAGACCCAGTACTTC. Its translation is CASGEQETQYF.